Listed below are T cell receptor beta chains from one sample, sequenced in a study of CD8 T cells in ankylosing spondylitis. One entry per CDR3 protein results from TCRdb running MiXCR on the 5' RACE reads. Among 650,000 to 800,000 distinct CDR3 sequences listed, over 15% were seen once. The sequencing input was blood, either unsorted or a sorted T cell fraction (not recorded which). All receptors come from a male donor with ankylosing spondylitis. Each CDR3 is given with its conserved first and last residue. The D gene is left open where the match is weak. Expanded clones are given a class, and other clones once, few, many or no size at all.

.	TRBV6-1	.	13	TRBJ1-6	CASSDLGRTPLHF	TGTGCCAGCAGTGATCTCGGTCGGACACCCCTCCACTTT
.	TRBV7-8	TRBD2	16	TRBJ2-2	CASSLDSGSFTGELFF	TGTGCCAGCAGCTTAGATAGCGGGAGTTTCACCGGGGAGCTGTTTTTT
.	TRBV7-9	TRBD2	15	TRBJ2-7	CASSLSSGQSYEQYF	TGTGCCAGCAGCCTATCTAGCGGGCAGTCCTACGAGCAGTACTTC
.	TRBV6-5	TRBD1	16	TRBJ2-3	CASSYSQGAGTDTQYF	TGTGCCAGCAGTTACAGCCAGGGGGCCGGCACAGATACGCAGTATTTT
few	TRBV6-1	.	16	TRBJ2-7	CASSEAAHQPIYEQYF	TGTGCCAGCAGTGAAGCAGCACACCAACCCATCTACGAGCAGTACTTC
.	TRBV7-9	.	15	TRBJ1-3	CASSGGGRSGNTIYF	TGTGCCAGCAGCGGCGGGGGCCGCTCTGGAAACACCATATATTTT
.	TRBV14	.	13	TRBJ2-3	CASSQAGARTQYF	TGTGCCAGCAGCCAAGCAGGGGCCCGTACGCAGTATTTT
few	TRBV29-1	.	14	TRBJ2-7	CSVVGDRNTYEQYF	TGCAGCGTTGTAGGTGACAGGAACACCTACGAGCAGTACTTC
few	TRBV6-2/TRBV6-3	.	16	TRBJ2-7	CASSYSSPLVLHEQYF	TGTGCCAGCAGTTACTCTTCGCCACTAGTCCTCCACGAGCAGTACTTC
.	TRBV20-1	.	13	TRBJ2-4	CSARDRFSDIQYF	TGCAGTGCTAGAGACCGTTTTAGCGACATTCAGTACTTC
.	TRBV5-8	TRBD1	15	TRBJ1-5	CASSLGTGGAQPQHF	TGTGCCAGCAGCTTGGGGACAGGGGGCGCGCAGCCCCAGCATTTT
few	TRBV12-3/TRBV12-4	.	14	TRBJ1-5	CASSSWDSNQPQHF	TGTGCCAGCAGTTCATGGGACAGCAATCAGCCCCAGCATTTT
.	TRBV20-1	.	15	TRBJ2-5	CSARDHKGEVETQYF	TGCAGTGCTAGAGATCATAAGGGGGAGGTAGAGACCCAGTACTTC
.	TRBV14	.	14	TRBJ2-3	CASSQSLRADTQYF	TGTGCCAGCAGCCAAAGCCTGCGGGCAGATACGCAGTATTTT